The clone carrying this T cell receptor (beta chain) was detected only a few times. As originally analysed: Estimates of nucleated cell counts were drawn from the amplification of reference gene primers. Assay: immunoSEQ multiplex PCR; the TCRdb copy retains only in-frame clones and omits some. V and J calls and clone size are as listed in that table; D and trimming were resolved from the DNA. The sample holds fewer than 140,000 clones; 75% to 85% are singletons and the top ten take 6.2%. These data belong to a study of blood T cell repertoires in COVID-19. Across the whole study: Samples representing acute and convalescent COVID-19 were sourced from the United States, Italy and Spain. In each case, the material was cDNA or gDNA derived from T cells, B-cell-depleted T cells, or PBMCs.

Seattle-derived patients entered the study during active infection and were followed longitudinally. From germline, CDR1 is SGDLS and CDR2 YYNGEE. The CDR3 runs to 15 residues. V was clipped by 4 bases and J by 13 bases; unmatched bases: 16. The chain uses TRBV9 and TRBJ2-1; 8 bases match TRBD2. Input material: peripheral blood. The sequence was collected from a man aged 80 or over with COVID-19, enrolled during active disease. DNA for the CDR3: TGTGCCAGCAGCCCAGACCCTCAAAGCGGGAGATCCCAGTTCTTC. Translated, it gives CASSPDPQSGRSQFF.